This TCR beta chain originates from a study of cytomegalovirus exposure and HLA in healthy donors. The study's findings and limits: There were some public TCRs occurring in many donors, but most TCR sequences were rare. A later analysis found first-cohort TCR clusters tended to co-occur in the approximately 110 validation repertoires. According to the study, about 180 TCR beta chains were cytomegalovirus-associated.

The junction had 10 bases not matched to a gene; V was cut back by 5 bases and J by 6 bases. Germline V gene data show CDR1 as SGHNT and CDR2 as YYREEE (reference sequence). There are 14 residues in the CDR3. Assay used: immunoSEQ multiplex PCR; TCRdb lists only in-frame clones, some missing. The repertoire holds approximately 50,000 clones, with approximately 88% as singletons. Details on this clone: Its antigen is unknown.

This chain uses TRBV5-4 with TRBJ2-7, with 8 bases matching TRBD1. Sequenced material: PBMCs. The clonotype was recovered from a woman under 40 in good health and CMV-seronegative. The CDR3 region has the DNA TGTGCCAGCAGTCATGTTTCAGGGGGCGGCGAGCAGTACTTC. As protein: CASSHVSGGGEQYF.